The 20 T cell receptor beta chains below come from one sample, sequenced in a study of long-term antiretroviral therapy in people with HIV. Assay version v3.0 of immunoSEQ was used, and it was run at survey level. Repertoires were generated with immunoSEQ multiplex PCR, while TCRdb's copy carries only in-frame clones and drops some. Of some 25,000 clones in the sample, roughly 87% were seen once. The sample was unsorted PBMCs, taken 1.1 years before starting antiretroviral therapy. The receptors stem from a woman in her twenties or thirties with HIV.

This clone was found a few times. CDR3 residues: CASSFSGGNQPQHF. As DNA, the CDR3 is TGTGCCAGTAGTTTCTCAGGGGGCAATCAGCCCCAGCATTTT. The chain couples TRBV19 to TRBJ1-5; D may be TRBD1 (6 bases). This CDR3 has 14 residues. Germline CDR1 and CDR2: LNHDA and SQIVND (reference sequence). The V gene lost 5 bases and the J gene lost 2 bases, with 10 bases spanning the gap.

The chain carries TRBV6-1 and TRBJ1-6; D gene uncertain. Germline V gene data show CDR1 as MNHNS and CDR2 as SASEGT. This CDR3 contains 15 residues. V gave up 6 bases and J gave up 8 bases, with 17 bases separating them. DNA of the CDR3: TGTGCCAGCAGCCGCGGAGGGCATCGCGATTCACCCCTCCACTTT. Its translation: CASSRGGHRDSPLHF.

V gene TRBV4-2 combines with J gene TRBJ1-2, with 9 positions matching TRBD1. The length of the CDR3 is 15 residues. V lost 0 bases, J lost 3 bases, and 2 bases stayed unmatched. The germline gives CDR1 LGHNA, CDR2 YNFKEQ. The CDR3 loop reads CASSQETGGHYGYTF. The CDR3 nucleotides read TGTGCCAGCAGCCAAGAGACAGGGGGGCACTATGGCTACACCTTC.

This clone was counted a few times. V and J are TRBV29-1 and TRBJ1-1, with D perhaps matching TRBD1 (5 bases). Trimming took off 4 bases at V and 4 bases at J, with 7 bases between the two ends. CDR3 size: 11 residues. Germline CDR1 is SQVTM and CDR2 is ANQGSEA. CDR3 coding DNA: TGCAGCGTTGGGGGCTTCACTGAAGCTTTCTTT. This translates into CSVGGFTEAFF.

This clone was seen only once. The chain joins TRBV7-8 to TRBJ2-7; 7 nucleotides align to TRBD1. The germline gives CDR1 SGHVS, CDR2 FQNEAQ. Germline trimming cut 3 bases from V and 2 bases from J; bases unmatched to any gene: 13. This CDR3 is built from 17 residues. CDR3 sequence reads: CASSFFRAGTAAYEQYF. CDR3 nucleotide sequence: TGTGCCAGCAGCTTTTTCAGAGCCGGGACAGCTGCCTACGAGCAGTACTTC.

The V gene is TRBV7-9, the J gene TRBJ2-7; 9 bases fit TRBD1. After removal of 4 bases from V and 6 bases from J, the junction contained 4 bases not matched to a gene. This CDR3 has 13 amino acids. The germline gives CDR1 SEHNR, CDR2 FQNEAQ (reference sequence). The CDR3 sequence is CASSSTGGGEQYV. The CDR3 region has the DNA TGTGCCAGCAGCTCTACAGGGGGCGGCGAGCAGTACGTC.

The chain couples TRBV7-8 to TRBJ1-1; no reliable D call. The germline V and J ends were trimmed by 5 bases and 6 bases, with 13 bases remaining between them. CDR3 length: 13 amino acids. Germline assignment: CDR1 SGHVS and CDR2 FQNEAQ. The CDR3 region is CASSQAGWAEAFF. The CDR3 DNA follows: TGTGCCAGCAGCCAAGCCGGGTGGGCTGAAGCTTTCTTT.

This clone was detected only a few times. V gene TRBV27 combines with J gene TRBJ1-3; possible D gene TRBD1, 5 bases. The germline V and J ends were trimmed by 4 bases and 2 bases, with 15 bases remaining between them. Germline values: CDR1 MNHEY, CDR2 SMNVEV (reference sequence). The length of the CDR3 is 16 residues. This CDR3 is CASSSWAAGTGNTIYF. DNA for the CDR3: TGTGCCAGCAGTTCTTGGGCGGCAGGGACTGGAAACACCATATATTTT.

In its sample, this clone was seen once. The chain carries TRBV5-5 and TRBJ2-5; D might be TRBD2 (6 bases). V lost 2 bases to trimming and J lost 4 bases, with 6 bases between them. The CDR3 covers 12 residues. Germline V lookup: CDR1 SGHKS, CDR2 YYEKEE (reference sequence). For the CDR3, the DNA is TGTGCCAGCAGCTTCGGGGGAGAGACCCAGTACTTC. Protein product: CASSFGGETQYF.

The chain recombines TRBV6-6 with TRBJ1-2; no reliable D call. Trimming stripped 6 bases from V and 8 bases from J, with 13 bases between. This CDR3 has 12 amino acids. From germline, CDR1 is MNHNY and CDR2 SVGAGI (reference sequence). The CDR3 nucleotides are TGTGCCAGCAGCTATCCCGGGAGAGGCTACACCTTC. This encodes CASSYPGRGYTF.

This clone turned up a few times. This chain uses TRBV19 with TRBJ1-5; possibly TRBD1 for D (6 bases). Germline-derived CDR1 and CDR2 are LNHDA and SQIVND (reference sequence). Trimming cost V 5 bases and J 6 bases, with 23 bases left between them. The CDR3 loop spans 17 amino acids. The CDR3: CASSHPRDTQGSQPQHF. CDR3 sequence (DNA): TGTGCCAGTAGTCACCCCCGGGACACTCAAGGGAGTCAGCCCCAGCATTTT.

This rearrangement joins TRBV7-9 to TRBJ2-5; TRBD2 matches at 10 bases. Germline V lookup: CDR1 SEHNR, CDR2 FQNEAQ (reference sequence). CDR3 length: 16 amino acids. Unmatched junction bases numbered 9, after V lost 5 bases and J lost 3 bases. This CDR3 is CASSGNTGTSEETQYF. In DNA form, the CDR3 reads TGTGCCAGCAGCGGTAATACTGGGACTAGCGAAGAGACCCAGTACTTC.

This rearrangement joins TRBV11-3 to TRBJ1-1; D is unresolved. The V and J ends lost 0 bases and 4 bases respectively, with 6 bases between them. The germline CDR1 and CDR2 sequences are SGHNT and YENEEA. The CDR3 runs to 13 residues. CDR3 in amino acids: CASSLESGTEAFF. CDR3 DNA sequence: TGTGCCAGCAGCTTAGAGTCGGGCACTGAAGCTTTCTTT.

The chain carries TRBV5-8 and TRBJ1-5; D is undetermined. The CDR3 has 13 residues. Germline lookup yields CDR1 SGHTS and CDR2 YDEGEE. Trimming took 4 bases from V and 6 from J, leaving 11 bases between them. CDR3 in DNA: TGTGCCAGCAGCAGTTGGGGTGGTCAGCCCCAGCATTTT. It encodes CASSSWGGQPQHF.

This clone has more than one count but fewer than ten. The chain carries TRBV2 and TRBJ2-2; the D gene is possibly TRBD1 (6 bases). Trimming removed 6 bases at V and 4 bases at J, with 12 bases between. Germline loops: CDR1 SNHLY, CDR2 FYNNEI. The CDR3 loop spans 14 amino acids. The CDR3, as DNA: TGTGCCAGCAGGGGGATGGGGGCCACCGGGGAGCTGTTTTTT. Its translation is CASRGMGATGELFF.

CDR3 nucleotides: TGTGCCAGTAGTGCCCTGACTAGCGGGGGCTCTAGAGAGACCCAGTACTTC. It yields the protein CASSALTSGGSRETQYF. The chain carries TRBV19 and TRBJ2-5; 12 bases map to TRBD2. The CDR3 has 17 amino acids. CDR1 is LNHDA and CDR2 is SQIVND in the germline V gene (reference sequence). V shed 5 bases, J shed 4 bases, and the junction held 11 bases outside the gene matches.

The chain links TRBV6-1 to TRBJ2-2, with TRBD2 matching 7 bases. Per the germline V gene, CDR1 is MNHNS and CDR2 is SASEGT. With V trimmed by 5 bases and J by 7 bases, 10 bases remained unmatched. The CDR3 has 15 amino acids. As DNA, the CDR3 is TGTGCCAGCAGTAGACTAGGCCCTAGCGGCGGGGAGCTGTTTTTT. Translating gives CASSRLGPSGGELFF.

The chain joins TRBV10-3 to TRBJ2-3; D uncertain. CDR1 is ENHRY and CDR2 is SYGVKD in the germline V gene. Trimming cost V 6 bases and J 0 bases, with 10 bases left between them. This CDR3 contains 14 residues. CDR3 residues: CAIRGDGSTDTQYF. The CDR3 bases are TGTGCCATCAGAGGAGATGGTAGCACAGATACGCAGTATTTT.

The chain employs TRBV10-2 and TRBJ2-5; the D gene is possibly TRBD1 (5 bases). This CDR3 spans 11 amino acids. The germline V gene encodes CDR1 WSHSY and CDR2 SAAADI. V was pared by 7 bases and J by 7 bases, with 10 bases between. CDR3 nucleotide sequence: TGCGCCAGCAAAGGGCAGGGGACCCAGTACTTC. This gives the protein CASKGQGTQYF.

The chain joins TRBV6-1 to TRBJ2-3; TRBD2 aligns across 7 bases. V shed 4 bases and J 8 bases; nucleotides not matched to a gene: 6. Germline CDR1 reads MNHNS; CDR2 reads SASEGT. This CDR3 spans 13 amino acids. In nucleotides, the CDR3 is TGTGCCAGCAGTGCGACTAGCTCAGCTACGCAGTATTTT. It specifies CASSATSSATQYF.